Reported below is one T cell receptor (beta chain). This specimen belongs to a study of shared T cell receptors in the human thymus. TCRdb keeps only in-frame clones here, not all; method: immunoSEQ multiplex PCR. The repertoire holds over 650,000 clones, with more than 70% as singletons. Trimming at V came to 5 bases and at J to 5 bases, leaving 7 bases not matched to a gene. Germline CDR1 reads SEHNR; CDR2 reads FQNEAQ (reference sequence). This CDR3 is 14 amino acids long. These data are also associated with another study on human thymus T cells. That paper adds: Having surgery to correct congenital heart defects, healthy Finnish infants acted as the donors. Resections obtained during corrective heart surgery supplied the thymus tissue. Gene usage (both V and J) appeared biased in thymic and blood repertoires. Among unrelated individuals, related research reported thymic repertoires that overlapped highly.

This TCR was recovered from a boy younger than two with a congenital heart defect. The rearrangement links TRBV7-9 to TRBJ1-1; 8 bases fit TRBD1. The specimen was thymocytes. CDR3 coding DNA: TGTGCCAGCAGCCCGCGGGACAGGTCAACTGAAGCTTTCTTT. Amino acids: CASSPRDRSTEAFF.